A selection of T cell receptor beta chains follows, all from one sample in a study of cytomegalovirus exposure and HLA in healthy donors. Profiling relied on immunoSEQ multiplex PCR, and the TCRdb table lists in-frame clones only, not all of them. The sample contains roughly 170,000 clones, about three quarters of which appear only once. The sample comprised PBMCs. These TCRs come from a woman between 25 and 40 years old in good health and CMV-seropositive. Both conserved end residues are part of each CDR3. Each record gives: J gene, clone size, D gene, V gene, CDR3 DNA, CDR3 protein. D genes are given only for firm matches. Rows may omit the clone size; those that give it use once, few, many or a size class.

J: TRBJ2-3
size: few
D: TRBD1
V: TRBV11-3
DNA: TGTGCCAGCAGCTTAACAGGGGGGTCCACAGATACGCAGTATTTT
CDR3: CASSLTGGSTDTQYF

J: TRBJ2-7
size: -
D: TRBD2
V: TRBV11-2
DNA: TGTGCCAGCAGCTCCACGACGGGACTAGCGGGCTACGAGCAGTACTTC
CDR3: CASSSTTGLAGYEQYF

J: TRBJ2-7
size: -
D: TRBD1
V: TRBV11-2
DNA: TGTGCCAGCAGCGTACTACAGGGGTACGAGCAGTACTTC
CDR3: CASSVLQGYEQYF

J: TRBJ1-1
size: -
D: -
V: TRBV10-3
DNA: TGTGCCATCAGTGGAGGGGGGGGAGTAACTTTCTTT
CDR3: CAISGGGGVTFF

J: TRBJ1-4
size: -
D: TRBD1
V: TRBV9
DNA: TGTGCCAGCAGCGGGACAGGGGGCGAAAAACTGTTTTTT
CDR3: CASSGTGGEKLFF

J: TRBJ2-5
size: -
D: -
V: TRBV10-3
DNA: TGTGCCATCAGCTACAGGGATGGGGAGACCCAGTACTTC
CDR3: CAISYRDGETQYF

J: TRBJ1-1
size: -
D: -
V: TRBV27
DNA: TGTGCCAGCAGCCCTGGACAGTATGAAGCTTTCTTT
CDR3: CASSPGQYEAFF

J: TRBJ2-1
size: once
D: -
V: TRBV20-1
DNA: TGCAGTGCCCCCAGAAACAATGAGCAGTTCTTC
CDR3: CSAPRNNEQFF

J: TRBJ2-7
size: -
D: TRBD2
V: TRBV11-1
DNA: TGTGCCAGCAGCTCCCCAGGGACTAGCGGGATCTACGAGCAGTACTTC
CDR3: CASSSPGTSGIYEQYF

J: TRBJ1-1
size: -
D: -
V: TRBV19
DNA: TGTGCCGCACGTCGGGGTTTCGCTGAAGCTTTCTTT
CDR3: CAARRGFAEAFF

J: TRBJ2-1
size: -
D: -
V: TRBV5-6
DNA: TGTGCCAGCAGCACGGGTGGGAGCTCCTACAATGAGCAGTTCTTC
CDR3: CASSTGGSSYNEQFF

J: TRBJ2-5
size: -
D: -
V: TRBV9
DNA: TGTGCCAGCAGTAGACAGGCCGACCAAGAGACCCAGTACTTC
CDR3: CASSRQADQETQYF

J: TRBJ1-5
size: many
D: -
V: TRBV7-2
DNA: TGTGCCAGCAGCCCGACAACTTATCAGCCCCAGCATTTT
CDR3: CASSPTTYQPQHF

J: TRBJ2-3
size: -
D: -
V: TRBV27
DNA: TGTGCCAGCAGTTTGGGAGGGGGTGGATTCGGTACGCAGTATTTT
CDR3: CASSLGGGGFGTQYF